Below, 32 T cell receptor beta chains from the same sample are listed, as sequenced in a study of shared clonotypes between healthy human individuals. Data came from immunoSEQ multiplex PCR; TCRdb stores just in-frame clones and leaves some out. The sample contains about 520,000 clones, approximately 81% of which appear only once. The specimen was PBMCs. The receptors here all came from a woman between 40 and 55 years old in good health. Some clones in this sample may be carry-over from other donors' samples.

The chain has TRBV5-1 and TRBJ2-6; 13 bases fit TRBD2. The CDR3 runs 18 residues. Trimming took 4 bases from V and 3 from J; bases not matched to a gene: 7. Looked up from germline, CDR1 is SGHRS and CDR2 is YFSETQ. CDR3 sequence (DNA): TGCGCCAGCAGCCACGGACTAGCGGGAGTTGTTGGGGCCAACGTCCTGACTTTC. Its translation is CASSHGLAGVVGANVLTF.

This chain links TRBV6-5 with TRBJ2-5; D is ambiguous. The CDR3 contains 13 residues. The V end lost 5 bases, the J end lost 5 bases, and 12 bases lay between the germline ends. Germline V gene lookup returns CDR1 MNHEY and CDR2 SVGAGI. The CDR3 DNA sequence: TGTGCCAGCAGTAGGGTTTGGTTGGAGACCCAGTACTTC. Protein: CASSRVWLETQYF.

This clone has a handful of counts. The V gene is TRBV5-1, the J gene TRBJ2-2; 8 bases are a match to TRBD1. The J segment lost 9 bases and the V segment lost 4 bases, leaving 11 bases of the junction unmatched. The CDR3 extends over 15 amino acids. CDR1 is SGHRS, CDR2 YFSETQ, per germline. The CDR3 sequence is CASSKRQGLDRELFF. The CDR3 nucleotides are TGCGCCAGCAGCAAAAGACAGGGGTTAGACCGGGAGCTGTTTTTT.

The chain joins TRBV5-1 to TRBJ2-2, with 7 bases aligning to TRBD1. V dropped 4 bases and J dropped 3; count of bases not matched to a gene: 3. This CDR3 is built from 14 residues. CDR1 is SGHRS, CDR2 YFSETQ, per germline. Here the CDR3 reads CASSGGQYTGELFF. In DNA, the CDR3 is TGCGCCAGCAGCGGGGGACAGTACACCGGGGAGCTGTTTTTT.

The chain combines TRBV28 with TRBJ2-7; TRBD1 is a possible D gene (5 bases). Trimming took off 4 bases at V and 2 bases at J, with 15 bases between the two ends. The CDR3 has 15 residues. In germline, CDR1 is MDHEN, CDR2 SYDVKM. The CDR3 protein is CASSSTGYTPYEQYF. The CDR3 bases are TGTGCCAGCAGTTCCACAGGTTATACGCCCTACGAGCAGTACTTC. Supplemented by reference TRBV28 and TRBJ2-7, the full variable domain reads DVKVTQSSRYLVKRTGEKVFLECVQDMDHENMFWYRQDPGLGLRLIYFSYDVKMKEKGDIPEGYSVSREKKERFSLILESASTNQTSMYLCASSSTGYTPYEQYFGPGTRLTVT.

V gene TRBV5-1 combines with J gene TRBJ2-1; 14 bases are a match to TRBD2. V lost 4 bases and J lost 6; bases outside the gene matches: 9. Looked up from germline, CDR1 is SGHRS and CDR2 is YFSETQ. The CDR3 covers 17 residues. CDR3 in amino acids: CASSLQQGLAGVNEQFF. The CDR3 DNA reads TGCGCCAGCAGCCTACAACAGGGACTAGCGGGGGTCAATGAGCAGTTCTTC. Filled out from reference TRBV5-1 and TRBJ2-1, the complete variable domain reads KAGVTQTPRYLIKTRGQQVTLSCSPISGHRSVSWYQQTPGQGLQFLFEYFSETQRNKGNFPGRFSGRQFSNSRSEMNVSTLELGDSALYLCASSLQQGLAGVNEQFFGPGTRLTVL.

This rearrangement joins TRBV9 to TRBJ2-5; 9 bases agree with TRBD1. The junction had 9 bases not matched to a gene; V was cut back by 4 bases and J by 5 bases. The germline V gene has CDR1 SGDLS and CDR2 YYNGEE. The CDR3 contains 15 residues. In nucleotides, the CDR3 is TGTGCCAGCAGCCCCTCCGGGACAGGGTTGGAGACCCAGTACTTC. It specifies CASSPSGTGLETQYF.

There are a few counts of this clone. The chain couples TRBV7-8 to TRBJ2-1, with TRBD2 identical over 13 bases. The CDR3 totals 16 residues. CDR1 and CDR2 (germline): SGHVS, FQNEAQ. After removal of 4 bases from V and 8 bases from J, the junction contained 8 bases not matched to a gene. CDR3 loop: CASSSRTSGSGDEQFF. The CDR3 DNA reads as TGTGCCAGCAGCTCCCGGACTAGCGGGAGTGGGGATGAGCAGTTCTTC.

The CDR3 region has the DNA TGTGCCAGCAGCCGGTCGGGTGGCGGGAGGGCGACAGATACGCAGTATTTT. It yields the protein CASSRSGGGRATDTQYF. The chain combines TRBV7-2 with TRBJ2-3; 9 bases line up with TRBD2. The CDR3 runs 17 residues. Unmatched junction bases numbered 12, after V lost 5 bases and J lost 3 bases. CDR1 is SGHTA and CDR2 is FQGNSA in the germline V gene.

The CDR3 protein is CASSLSGGQPQHF. CDR3 nucleotide sequence: TGTGCCAGCAGCTTATCCGGGGGTCAGCCCCAGCATTTT. V is TRBV11-1 and J is TRBJ1-5; possibly TRBD1 for D (5 bases). Germline loops: CDR1 SGHAT, CDR2 FQDESV (reference sequence). CDR3 length: 13 amino acids. V was shortened by 2 bases and J by 6 bases, with 8 bases between the two germline ends.

The V and J genes are TRBV4-3 and TRBJ1-3, with D tentatively TRBD1 (5 bases). Germline V gene sequence: CDR1 LGHNA, CDR2 YSLEER. This CDR3 is 17 amino acids long. The ends were cut back, 1 base at V and 0 bases at J, with 13 bases in the middle. CDR3 residues: CASSQGPGHTSGNTIYF. Written as DNA, the CDR3 is TGCGCCAGCAGCCAAGGACCAGGGCACACCTCTGGAAACACCATATATTTT.

The V and J genes are TRBV7-8 and TRBJ1-2; D not certain. CDR1 and CDR2 (germline): SGHVS, FQNEAQ. CDR3 length: 14 amino acids. V lost 5 bases to trimming and J lost 1 base, with 11 bases between them. CDR3 in amino acids: CASSTRTLNYGYTF. The CDR3, as DNA: TGTGCCAGCAGCACAAGGACTCTTAACTATGGCTACACCTTC.

Note on this clone: The same CDR3 arises from other DNA sequences in this sample as well. CDR3 residues: CASSPRGGTDTQYF. The DNA of the CDR3 is TGTGCCAGCTCACCACGGGGGGGAACAGATACGCAGTATTTT. The V gene is TRBV18, the J gene TRBJ2-3; the match to TRBD2 covers 7 bases. The V and J ends lost 1 base and 3 bases, in that order; junction bases with no gene match: 1. Germline assignment: CDR1 KGHSH and CDR2 LQKENI. The CDR3 is made up of 14 amino acids.

CDR3: CASSPPLAGGSGELFF. The CDR3 DNA is TGTGCCAGCAGCCCTCCACTAGCGGGAGGTTCAGGGGAGCTGTTTTTT. V and J are TRBV9 and TRBJ2-2; TRBD2 aligns across 12 bases. Germline V lookup: CDR1 SGDLS, CDR2 YYNGEE. The CDR3 contains 16 residues. J lost 8 bases, V lost 4 bases, and 9 bases had no gene match.

This chain links TRBV6-4 with TRBJ2-4; the D gene is possibly TRBD1 (5 bases). Per germline, CDR1 MRHNA and CDR2 SNTAGT. Trimming pared 3 bases from V and 9 bases from J, leaving 15 bases between. The CDR3 runs 14 residues. CDR3 amino acids: CASSESSDSSIQYF. The CDR3 nucleotides read TGTGCCAGCAGTGAAAGCTCAGACAGTTCCATTCAGTACTTC.

This clone was detected only once. This sequence is one base from a far larger clone and is likely a read error. The same CDR3 can be traced to other DNA sequences in this sample. The V gene is TRBV11-2, the J gene TRBJ1-3; 7 bases agree with TRBD1. The CDR3 runs to 16 residues. J was trimmed by 2 bases and V by 0 bases; bases with no gene match: 4. Germline CDR1 is SGHAT and CDR2 is FQNNGV. DNA of the CDR3: TGTGCCAGCAGCTTAGACCTGCAGGGGGCTGGAAACACCATATATTTT. It yields the protein CASSLDLQGAGNTIYF.

The CDR3 region has the DNA TGTGCCAGCATCCAAGACAGACCTAGCAATCAGCCCCAGCATTTT. Protein sequence: CASIQDRPSNQPQHF. This chain uses TRBV21-1 with TRBJ1-5; the listed D gene, TRBD1, was not tested against the DNA. TRBV21-1 is given as a pseudogene. The CDR3 contains 15 residues.

The chain uses TRBV7-9 and TRBJ1-1; the match to TRBD1 covers 7 bases. Germline assignment: CDR1 SEHNR and CDR2 FQNEAQ (reference sequence). The CDR3 covers 15 residues. Trimming cost V 1 base and J 4 bases; bases outside gene matches: 6. CDR3 residues: CASSLGQGGRTEAFF. As DNA, the CDR3 is TGTGCCAGCAGCTTAGGGCAGGGGGGACGCACTGAAGCTTTCTTT.

This chain connects TRBV7-9 to TRBJ2-1, with 8 bases fitting TRBD2. This CDR3 region has 15 residues. CDR1 and CDR2 (germline): SEHNR, FQNEAQ (reference sequence). The J segment lost 8 bases and the V segment lost 2 bases, leaving 8 bases of the junction unmatched. The CDR3 protein is CASSLIPREAYEQFF. DNA of the CDR3: TGTGCCAGCAGCTTAATCCCGCGGGAGGCGTATGAGCAGTTCTTC.

This chain connects TRBV5-4 to TRBJ2-5; D is perhaps TRBD1 (6 bases). In germline, CDR1 is SGHNT, CDR2 YYREEE (reference sequence). V shed 1 base and J shed 5 bases, with 18 bases lying between them. The CDR3 covers 16 residues. CDR3 in amino acids: CASSLRMGRGRETQYF. The CDR3 bases are TGTGCCAGCAGCTTGCGTATGGGCAGGGGTAGGGAGACCCAGTACTTC.

Comment on this clone: This specimen includes other DNA sequences encoding the same CDR3. The CDR3, as DNA: TGTGCCACCAGCAGAGATCGGGGGGCTAACTATGGCTACACCTTC. It specifies CATSRDRGANYGYTF. The chain couples TRBV15 to TRBJ1-2; TRBD1 is a possible D gene (5 bases). Between the trimmed V and J ends, which lost 0 bases and 0 bases, there was a span of 8 bases. Germline V lookup: CDR1 LNHNV, CDR2 YYDKDF (reference sequence). The CDR3 spans 15 residues.

This clone has more than one count but fewer than ten. The genes are TRBV5-6 and TRBJ2-1, with D unresolved. Trimming cost V 4 bases and J 7 bases, with 12 bases left between them. The CDR3 is 13 residues long. Germline V lookup: CDR1 SGHDT, CDR2 YYEEEE. CDR3 in amino acids: CASSPKDRNEQFF. The CDR3 DNA sequence: TGTGCCAGCAGCCCTAAAGACCGAAATGAGCAGTTCTTC.

This clone was recorded a few times. The chain uses TRBV30 and TRBJ2-5; 7 bases map to TRBD1. The last part of the DNA fits TRBJ2-7 better; the J call may be wrong. In germline, CDR1 is GTSNPN, CDR2 SVGIG (reference sequence). CDR3 size: 12 residues. DNA for the CDR3: TGTGCCTGGCATAACAGGGGCTACGAGCAGTACTTC. Amino acids: CAWHNRGYEQYF.

V gene TRBV28 combines with J gene TRBJ1-2; 9 nucleotides align to TRBD1. In germline, CDR1 is MDHEN, CDR2 SYDVKM. CDR3 length: 13 residues. J gave up 5 bases and V 5 bases, and 3 bases lay outside the gene matches. The CDR3 sequence: CASSIGQGYGYTF. The CDR3 DNA reads as TGTGCCAGCAGTATCGGACAGGGGTATGGCTACACCTTC.

Remarks on this clone: Only one base separates this from a far larger clonotype, so it likely reflects a read error. The chain uses TRBV30 and TRBJ1-1; D is ambiguous. CDR3 size: 15 residues. The germline V gene encodes CDR1 GTSNPN and CDR2 SVGIG (reference sequence). The CDR3 DNA reads TGTGACTGGAGTGTAGGCCCTCAACTGAACACTGAAGCTTTCTTT. The encoded protein is CDWSVGPQLNTEAFF.

The chain carries TRBV14 and TRBJ2-7; D possibly corresponds to TRBD1 (6 bases). The germline CDR1 and CDR2 sequences are SGHDN and FVKESK. The V end was cut by 4 bases, the J end by 0 bases, with 19 bases between. There are 17 residues in the CDR3. The CDR3 coding sequence is TGTGCCAGCAGCCCTCTCAATTACAGGGTTATCTCCTACGAGCAGTACTTC. Translation gives CASSPLNYRVISYEQYF.

V usage is TRBV11-1 and J usage is TRBJ1-2, with TRBD1 identical over 9 bases. Germline CDR1 and CDR2: SGHAT and FQDESV (reference sequence). The CDR3 loop spans 16 amino acids. The V segment lost 5 bases and the J segment 4 bases; nucleotides outside the gene matches: 11. The CDR3 sequence: CASSQGTGYGPYGYTF. The CDR3 nucleotides read TGTGCCAGCAGCCAAGGGACAGGGTATGGACCCTATGGCTACACCTTC.

The chain employs TRBV28 and TRBJ2-5; TRBD2 is a possible D gene (6 bases). The CDR3 is made up of 14 amino acids. V gave up 2 bases and J gave up 4 bases, with 11 bases separating them. Per germline, CDR1 MDHEN and CDR2 SYDVKM. As DNA, the CDR3 is TGTGCCAGCAGTTTAAGTGGGGGGAGAGAGACCCAGTACTTC. It yields the protein CASSLSGGRETQYF.

The chain uses TRBV28 and TRBJ1-5; TRBD1 is a possible D gene (5 bases). CDR3 length: 14 residues. V lost 2 bases, J lost 6 bases, and 11 bases lay in between. Germline lookup yields CDR1 MDHEN and CDR2 SYDVKM. CDR3 residues: CASSLVQVVQPQHF. As DNA, the CDR3 is TGTGCCAGCAGTTTAGTACAGGTGGTTCAGCCCCAGCATTTT. The variable domain in full, with the rest retrieved from reference TRBV28 and TRBJ1-5, is DVKVTQSSRYLVKRTGEKVFLECVQDMDHENMFWYRQDPGLGLRLIYFSYDVKMKEKGDIPEGYSVSREKKERFSLILESASTNQTSMYLCASSLVQVVQPQHFGDGTRLSIL.

V usage is TRBV29-1 and J usage is TRBJ2-1; tentatively, D is TRBD1 or TRBD2 (5 bases each). This CDR3 spans 16 amino acids. Germline lookup yields CDR1 SQVTM and CDR2 ANQGSEA. The V end lost 5 bases, the J end lost 0 bases, and 17 bases lay between the germline ends. The CDR3 sequence is CSVRGWGGGSYNEQFF. DNA of the CDR3: TGCAGCGTTCGGGGCTGGGGCGGCGGCTCCTACAATGAGCAGTTCTTC.

This clone was detected once. The chain joins TRBV5-1 to TRBJ2-6, with D unclear. Germline loops: CDR1 SGHRS, CDR2 YFSETQ. Trimming removed 4 bases from V and 0 bases from J, with 17 bases in between. The CDR3 covers 18 residues. The DNA of the CDR3 is TGCGCCAGCAGCGCGACCCGGGCCTTTGGCTCTGGGGCCAACGTCCTGACTTTC. Its protein is CASSATRAFGSGANVLTF.

This clone has a single count. The CDR3 bases are TGTGCCAGCAGCCCGGACAGGGCTGAAGCTTTCTTT. As protein: CASSPDRAEAFF. The J gene is TRBJ1-1, the V gene TRBV11-1; 8 positions agree with TRBD1. The germline V gene has CDR1 SGHAT and CDR2 FQDESV (reference sequence). With 5 bases clipped from V and 6 bases from J, the junction kept 2 bases outside the gene matches. The length of the CDR3 is 12 residues.